The source of this T cell receptor (beta chain) is a study of cytomegalovirus exposure and HLA in healthy donors. Study details: Among the 300 to 500 genotyped donors, 70% to 85% were placed in the Caucasian-associated ancestry cluster. Points from the study as a whole: Sequencing likely caused a cluster of highly shared sequence variants. TCR beta sequences reportedly predicted most subjects' HLA-A and HLA-B alleles accurately.

The table lists this clone with a count of one. What it binds is not known. Healthy donors of bone marrow made up the group. Primers: 60 Vbeta forward and 13 Jbeta reverse. The assay was immunoSEQ multiplex PCR, and TCRdb's table has in-frame clones only and misses some. The sample consists of approximately 140,000 clones, approximately 80% of them appearing once. V was clipped by 1 base and J by 15 bases, with 19 bases between them. Germline CDR1 MNHNS, CDR2 SASEGT. CDR3 length equals 15 residues. The receptor was isolated from a woman aged 18 to 35 in good health and CMV-seronegative. Sequencing input: PBMCs. The chain links TRBV6-1 to TRBJ1-6; the D gene is possibly TRBD1 (5 bases). The chain's CDR3 is CASSEGQGPPILLHF. In DNA, the CDR3 is TGTGCCAGCAGTGAAGGGCAGGGCCCTCCAATACTCCTCCACTTT.